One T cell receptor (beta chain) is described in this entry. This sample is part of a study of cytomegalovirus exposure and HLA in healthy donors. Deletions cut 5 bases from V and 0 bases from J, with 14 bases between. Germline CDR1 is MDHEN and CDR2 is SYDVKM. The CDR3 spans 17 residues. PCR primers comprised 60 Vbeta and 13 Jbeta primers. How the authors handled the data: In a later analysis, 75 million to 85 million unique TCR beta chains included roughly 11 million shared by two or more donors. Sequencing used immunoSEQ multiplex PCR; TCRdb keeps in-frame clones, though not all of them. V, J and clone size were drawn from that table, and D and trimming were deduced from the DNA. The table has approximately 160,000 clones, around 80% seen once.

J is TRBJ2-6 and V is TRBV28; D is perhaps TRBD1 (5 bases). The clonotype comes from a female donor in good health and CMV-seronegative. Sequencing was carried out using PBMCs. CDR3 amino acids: CASSTAGHLSGANVLTF. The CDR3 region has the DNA TGTGCCAGCAGTACCGCTGGACACCTCTCTGGGGCCAACGTCCTGACTTTC.